These T cell receptor beta chains were read from a single sample in a study of regulatory T cells in long-lasting Graves disease. TCRdb reprocessed the multiplex PCR reads via MiXCR and lists one record per CDR3 protein. This sample has some 320,000 distinct CDR3 sequences; 15% to 20% occur once, and the top ten carry about 40%. The specimen comprised peripheral blood mononuclear cells (PBMCs), sampled at new diagnosis, from a patient treated with antithyroid drugs. The receptors stem from a female donor with Graves disease. Both conserved end residues are part of each CDR3. Size is omitted from some rows. Given values are once, few, many or a class for expanded clones.

V | size | CDR3
TRBV19 | NA | CASSFGGRGGDEQFF
TRBV11-3 | many | CASSPSDLQSNEQFF
TRBV12-3/TRBV12-4 | many | CASSPGQGYYGYTF
TRBV6-5 | NA | CASSYGLGNQPQHF
TRBV11-2 | many | CASSLDRTDTQYF
TRBV12-3/TRBV12-4 | NA | CASRKTGGARSLHF
TRBV11-2 | many | CASSPGRNYGYTF
TRBV12-3/TRBV12-4 | many | CASSPRDRSGQPQHF
TRBV11-2 | NA | CASSSGDRSTDTQYF
TRBV5-1 | many | CASSSGTGVSSYNEQFF
TRBV20-1 | NA | CSATGQLAGTGELFF
TRBV9 | NA | CASSVGLAGSADKNPVYNEQFF
TRBV9 | NA | CASSVAVTNEQFF
TRBV6-1 | many | CASNGQVNEKLFF
TRBV3-1 | few | CASSPNTGGQAFF
TRBV28 | many | CASSLGTGGRAQYF
TRBV20-1 | few | CSAPLGAGTDTQYF
TRBV28 | few | CASRPVPGEQYF
TRBV28 | many | CASSFPRTLYGYTF
TRBV5-4 | many | CASSPGGRGSYEQYF
TRBV5-1 | NA | CASSLFSGATDTQYF
TRBV19 | many | CATRPDGSSGANVLTF